The entry below gives a single TCR beta chain sequence along with its context. The data were taken from a study of blood T cell repertoires in COVID-19. Background on the study: T cells, B-cell-depleted T cells, or PBMCs supplied cDNA or gDNA.

Deletions cut 1 base from V and 8 bases from J, with 11 bases between. Germline loops: CDR1 KGHDR, CDR2 SFDVKD. This CDR3 comprises 14 residues. Sequenced by immunoSEQ multiplex PCR; TCRdb stores in-frame clones only, minus some. The sample lists about 60,000 clones; approximately 80% were seen once. This rearrangement joins TRBV24-1 to TRBJ2-1; the D gene is possibly TRBD1 (5 bases). This TCR derives from a man aged 55 to 70 with acute or convalescent COVID-19. Sample: peripheral blood. CDR3 loop: CATSDFSGFDEQFF. The DNA of the CDR3 is TGTGCCACCAGTGATTTTTCAGGGTTCGATGAGCAGTTCTTC.